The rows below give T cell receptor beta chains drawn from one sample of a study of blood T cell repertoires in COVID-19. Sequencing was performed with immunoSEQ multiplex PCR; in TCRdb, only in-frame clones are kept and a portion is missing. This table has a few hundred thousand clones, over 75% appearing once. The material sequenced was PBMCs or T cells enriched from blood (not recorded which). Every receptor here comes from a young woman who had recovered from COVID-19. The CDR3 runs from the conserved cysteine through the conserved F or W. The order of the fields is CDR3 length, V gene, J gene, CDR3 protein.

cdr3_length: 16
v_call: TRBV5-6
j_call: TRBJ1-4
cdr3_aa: CASSLQGLATNEKLFF

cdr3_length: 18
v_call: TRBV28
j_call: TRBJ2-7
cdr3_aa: CASSFPPDTSSGSYEQYF

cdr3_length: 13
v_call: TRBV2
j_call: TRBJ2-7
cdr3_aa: CASSEPGSYEQYF

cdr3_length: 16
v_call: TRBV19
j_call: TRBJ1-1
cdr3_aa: CASSIGIGRGNTEAFF

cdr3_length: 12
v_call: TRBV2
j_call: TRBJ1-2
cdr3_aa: CASSDLNYGYTF

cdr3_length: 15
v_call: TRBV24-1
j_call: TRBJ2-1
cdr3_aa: CATSDHDDTLNEQFF

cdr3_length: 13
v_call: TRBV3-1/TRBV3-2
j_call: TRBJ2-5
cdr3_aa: CASSLRDQETQYF

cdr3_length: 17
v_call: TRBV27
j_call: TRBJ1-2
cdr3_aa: CASSLGARTNSNYGYTF

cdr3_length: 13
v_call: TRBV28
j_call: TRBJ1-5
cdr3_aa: CASGHRGNQPQHF

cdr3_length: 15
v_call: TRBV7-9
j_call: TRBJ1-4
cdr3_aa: CASSPGQEPNEKLFF

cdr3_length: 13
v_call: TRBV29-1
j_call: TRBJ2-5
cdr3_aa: CSETGGEQETQYF

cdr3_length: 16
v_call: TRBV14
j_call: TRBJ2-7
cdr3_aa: CASSPLIGTDSYEQYF

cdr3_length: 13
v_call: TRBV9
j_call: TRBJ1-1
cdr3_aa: CASSLGGTTEAFF

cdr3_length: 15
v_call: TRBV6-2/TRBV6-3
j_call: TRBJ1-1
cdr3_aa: CASSWNRGLKTEAFF

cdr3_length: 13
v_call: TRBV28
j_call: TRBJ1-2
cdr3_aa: CASSTSGGYGYTF

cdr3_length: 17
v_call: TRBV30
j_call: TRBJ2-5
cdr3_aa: CAWSTRTGALVQETQYF

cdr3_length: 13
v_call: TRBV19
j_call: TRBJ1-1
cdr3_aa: CASSFGSNTEAFF

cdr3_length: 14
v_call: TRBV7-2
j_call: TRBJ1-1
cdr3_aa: CASSLNQGNTEAFF

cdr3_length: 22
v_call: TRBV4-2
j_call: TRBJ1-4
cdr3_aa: CASSQELARTGAGGAHNEKLFF

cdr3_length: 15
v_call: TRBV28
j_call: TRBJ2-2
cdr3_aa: CASSQTTGWAGELFF

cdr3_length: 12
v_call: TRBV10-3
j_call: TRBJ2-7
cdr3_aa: CAISTAGVEQYF

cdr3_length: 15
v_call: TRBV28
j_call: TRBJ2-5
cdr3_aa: CASSFEREVRETQYF

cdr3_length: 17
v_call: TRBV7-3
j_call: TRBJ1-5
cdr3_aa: CASSPSRRGGGNQPQHF

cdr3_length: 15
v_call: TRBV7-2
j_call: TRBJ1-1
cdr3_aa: CASSLAPTGLGEAFF

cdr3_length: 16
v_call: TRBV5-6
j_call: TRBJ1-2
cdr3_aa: CASSPGREGRNYGYTF

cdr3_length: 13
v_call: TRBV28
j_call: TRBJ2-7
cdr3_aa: CASSFYSVYEQYF

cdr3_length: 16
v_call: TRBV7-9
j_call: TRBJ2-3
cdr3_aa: CASSPPGLAATDTQYF

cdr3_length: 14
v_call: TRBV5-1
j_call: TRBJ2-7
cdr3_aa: CASSLSGTGYEQYF

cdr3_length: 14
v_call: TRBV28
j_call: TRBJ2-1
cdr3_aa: CASSLWGGPNEQFF

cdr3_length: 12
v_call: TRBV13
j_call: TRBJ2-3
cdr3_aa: CASSSQTDTQYF

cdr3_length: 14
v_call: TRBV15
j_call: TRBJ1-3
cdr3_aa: CATKFDSSGNTIYF

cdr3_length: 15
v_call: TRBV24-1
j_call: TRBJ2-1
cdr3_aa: CATSSYRGRNNEQFF

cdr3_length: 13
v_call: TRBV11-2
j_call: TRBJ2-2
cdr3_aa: CASSLAVTGELFF

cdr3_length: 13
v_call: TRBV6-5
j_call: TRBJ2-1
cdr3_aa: CASSREIYNEQFF

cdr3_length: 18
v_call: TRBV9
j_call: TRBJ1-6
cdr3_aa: CASSKSGGVGSYNSPLHF

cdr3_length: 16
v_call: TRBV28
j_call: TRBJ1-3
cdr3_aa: CASSYFGDSSGNTIYF

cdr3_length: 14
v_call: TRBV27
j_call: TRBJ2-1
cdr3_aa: CASSFQGQYNEQFF

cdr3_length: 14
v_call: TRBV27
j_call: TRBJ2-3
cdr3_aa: CASSLLSERDTQYF

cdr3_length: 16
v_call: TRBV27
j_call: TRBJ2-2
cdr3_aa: CASSPRGRTGDGELFF

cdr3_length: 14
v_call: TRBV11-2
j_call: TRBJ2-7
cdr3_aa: CASSLRDRSYEQYF

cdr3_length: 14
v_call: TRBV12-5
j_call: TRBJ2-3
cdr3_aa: CASGLELASDTQYF

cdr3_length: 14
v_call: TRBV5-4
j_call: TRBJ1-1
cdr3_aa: CASSLRRGNTEAFF

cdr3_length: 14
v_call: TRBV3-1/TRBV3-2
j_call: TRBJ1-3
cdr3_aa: CASSQRGTGNTIYF

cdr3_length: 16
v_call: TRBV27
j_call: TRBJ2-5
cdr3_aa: CASSFPRDRVQETQYF

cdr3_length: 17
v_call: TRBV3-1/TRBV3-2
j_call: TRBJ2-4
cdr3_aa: CASSAGRTGLAKNIQYF

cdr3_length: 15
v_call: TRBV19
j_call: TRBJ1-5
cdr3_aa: CASSKAGQSNQPQHF

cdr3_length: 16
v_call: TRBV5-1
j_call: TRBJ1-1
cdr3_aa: CASGRGLGTVNTEAFF

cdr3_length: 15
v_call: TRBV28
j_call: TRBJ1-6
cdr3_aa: CATRTVKGVGSPLHF

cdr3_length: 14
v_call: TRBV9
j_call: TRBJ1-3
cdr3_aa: CASSDDRGGNTIYF

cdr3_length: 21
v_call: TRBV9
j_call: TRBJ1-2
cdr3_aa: CASSGGTGQSTYEPRNYGYTF